This T cell receptor beta chain was documented in a study of graft-versus-host responses after intestinal transplantation. Study as a whole: Recipients got multivisceral, liver-intestinal, or isolated intestinal transplants. Anti-thymocyte globulin was used for induction in all recipients, who then took tacrolimus and steroids for roughly three years. Notes on the study in general: The study found high graft-versus-host to host-versus-graft clonal ratios in allografts of patients with graft-donor T cell macrochimerism.

Assay used: immunoSEQ multiplex PCR; TCRdb lists only in-frame clones, some missing. In the table there are about 8,000 clones, around a third of which are singletons. Germline V gives CDR1 SGHTA, CDR2 FQGTGA. Deletions cut 2 bases from V and 9 bases from J, with 8 bases between. The CDR3 sequence is 13 residues long. The table lists this clone with a few counts. Responder cells labeled with CFSE (around 200,000) were co-plated with irradiated stimulator cells labeled with violet dye (around 200,000). This chain joins TRBV7-3 and TRBJ1-6; no clear D. Sequenced here: alloreactive CD8+ T cells from a mixed lymphocyte reaction culture, sampled before intestinal transplant. Subset: CFSE-low proliferating T cells sorted from approximately 6-day pre-transplant mixed lymphocyte reaction (GvH or HvG direction). The sequence was obtained from a human patient who received an intestinal transplant. DNA for the CDR3: TGTGCCAGCAGCTTAGAGCAGCGTTCACCCCTCCACTTT. It specifies CASSLEQRSPLHF.